This TCR beta chain was documented in a study of OX40 agonist ivuxolimab in advanced cancers. The study, taken as a whole, reports: The average count of expanded clones was higher among CD8+ T cells than among CD4+. It was not determined which antigens were specifically recognized by the peripheral T cells that had undergone clonal expansion.

Sequencing used immunoSEQ multiplex PCR; TCRdb keeps in-frame clones, though not all of them. The sample includes 45,000 to 60,000 clones, roughly 93% of them seen just once. Enrollment shut out patients with autoimmune disease history or systemic immunosuppression. Blood sampling took place at baseline, cycle 4 day 1, and cycle 7 day 1. With respect to this clone: The target antigen is unknown.

This sample comprised CD4+ or CD8+ T cells sorted from blood, obtained in a trial of the OX40 agonist ivuxolimab. The clonotype comes from an adult with an advanced solid tumor such as melanoma, head and neck, liver or kidney cancer.

CDR3 residues: CARSPGGYNEQFF. As DNA, the CDR3 is TGTGCCAGAAGCCCGGGCGGATACAATGAGCAGTTCTTC. The chain combines TRBV7-5 with TRBJ2-1. TRBV7-5 is labeled a pseudogene. The CDR3 covers 13 residues.